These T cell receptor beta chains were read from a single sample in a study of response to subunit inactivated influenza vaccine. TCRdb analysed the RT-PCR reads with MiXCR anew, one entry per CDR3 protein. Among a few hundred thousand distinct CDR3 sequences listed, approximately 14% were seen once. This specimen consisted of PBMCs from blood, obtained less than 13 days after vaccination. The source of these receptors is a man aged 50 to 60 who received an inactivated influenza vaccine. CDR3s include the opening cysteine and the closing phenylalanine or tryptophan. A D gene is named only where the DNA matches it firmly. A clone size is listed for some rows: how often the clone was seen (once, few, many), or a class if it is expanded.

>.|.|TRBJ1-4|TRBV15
TGTGCCACCAGCAGAGACAGTCGCCCAACTAATGAAAAACTGTTTTTT
CATSRDSRPTNEKLFF
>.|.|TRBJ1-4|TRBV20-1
TGCAGTGCTAGAGACGACAAGGGCTGGGGTACAACTAATGAAAAACTGTTTTTT
CSARDDKGWGTTNEKLFF
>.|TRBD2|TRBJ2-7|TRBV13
TGTGCCAGCAGCACAGGGACTAGCGGGGATCTATCCTACGAGCAGTACTTC
CASSTGTSGDLSYEQYF
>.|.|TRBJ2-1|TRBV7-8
TGTGCCAGCAGCCAAAAAATCAGGGGACCTGGTGAGCAGTTCTTC
CASSQKIRGPGEQFF
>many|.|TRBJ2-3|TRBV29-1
TGCAGCGTTGGAGCCACAGATACGCAGTATTTT
CSVGATDTQYF
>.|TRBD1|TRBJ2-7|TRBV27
TGTGCCAGCAGTTTATTTTACAGGGGGCAGGACGAGCAGTACTTC
CASSLFYRGQDEQYF
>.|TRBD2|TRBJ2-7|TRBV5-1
TGCGCCAGCAGCACTAGCGAAAACTACGAGCAGTACTTC
CASSTSENYEQYF
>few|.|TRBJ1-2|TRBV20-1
TGCAGTGCTAGAGATCTTCGTGGCTATGGCTACACCTTC
CSARDLRGYGYTF
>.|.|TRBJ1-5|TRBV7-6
TGTGCCAGCAGCCAGGGTGGGTCACTAGCCCAGCATTTT
CASSQGGSLAQHF
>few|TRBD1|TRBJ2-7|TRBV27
TGTGCCAGCAGTTCGACAGGGGGGTACGAGCAGTACTTC
CASSSTGGYEQYF
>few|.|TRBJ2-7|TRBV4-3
TGCGCCAGCAGCCAAGAGTGGGGGACCGGCGACTCCTACGAGCAGTACTTC
CASSQEWGTGDSYEQYF
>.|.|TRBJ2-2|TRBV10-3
TGTGCCATCAGTGAGTTGAACACCGGGGAGCTGTTTTTT
CAISELNTGELFF
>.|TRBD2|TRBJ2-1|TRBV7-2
TGTGCCAGCAGCACTGGACTAGCGACCTCCTACAATGAGCAGTTCTTC
CASSTGLATSYNEQFF
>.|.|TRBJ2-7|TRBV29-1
TGCAGCGTTGGTGGTCTCCCCTACGAGCAGTACTTC
CSVGGLPYEQYF
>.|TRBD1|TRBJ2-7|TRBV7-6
TGTGCCAGCAGCTATGGGACAGGGACGCTCGAGCAGTACTTC
CASSYGTGTLEQYF
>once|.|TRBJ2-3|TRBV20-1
TGCAGTGCTAGAAAACCTACCGCCGCAGGCCCAAAGGGAGATACGCAGTATTTT
CSARKPTAAGPKGDTQYF
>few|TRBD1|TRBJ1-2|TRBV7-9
TGTGCCAGCAGCCGGCGGGAGGGGGCGTATTATGGCTACACCTTC
CASSRREGAYYGYTF
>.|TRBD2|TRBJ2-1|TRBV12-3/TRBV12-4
TGTGCCAGCAAAGAATGGGAGGGAGGCGAGCAGTTCTTC
CASKEWEGGEQFF
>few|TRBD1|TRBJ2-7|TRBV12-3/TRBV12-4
TGTGCCAGCAGTCCCGGGACAGGGGATGTCAACGAGCAGTACTTC
CASSPGTGDVNEQYF
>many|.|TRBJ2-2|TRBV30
TGTGCCTGGAGTTTAACAGCCGGGGAGCTGTTTTTT
CAWSLTAGELFF
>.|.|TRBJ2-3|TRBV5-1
TGCGCCAGCAGCGCCCAACGCTGGGATTCGACAGATACGCAGTATTTT
CASSAQRWDSTDTQYF
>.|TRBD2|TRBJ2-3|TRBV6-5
TGTGCCAGCAGTTACGGGACTAGCGGGGGGTTCACAGATACGCAGTATTTT
CASSYGTSGGFTDTQYF
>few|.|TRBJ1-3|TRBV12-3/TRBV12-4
TGTGCCAGCAGTGGCGTAGGTCCAAGAAACACCATATATTTT
CASSGVGPRNTIYF
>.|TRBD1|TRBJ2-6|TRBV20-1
TGCAGTGCTAGAGATCGAAGGACAGGGAGCTCTGGGGCCAACGTCCTGACTTTC
CSARDRRTGSSGANVLTF
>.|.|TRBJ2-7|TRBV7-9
TGTGCCGGCAGCTTAGAATACGAGCAGTACTTC
CAGSLEYEQYF
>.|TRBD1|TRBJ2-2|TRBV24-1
TGTGCCACCAGTGATTTGGGACAGGGACGCTCCGGGGAGCTGTTTTTT
CATSDLGQGRSGELFF
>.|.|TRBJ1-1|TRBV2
TGTGCCAGCAGACCTTTCGACGGAGACACTGAAGCTTTCTTT
CASRPFDGDTEAFF
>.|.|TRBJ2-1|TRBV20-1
TGCAGTGCTGACACCGATTTAGCGGAGTGCTACAATGAGCAGTTCTTC
CSADTDLAECYNEQFF
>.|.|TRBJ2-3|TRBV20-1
TGCAGCCTAGGAAAAGCGGGCTTTAGAGATACGCAGTATTTT
CSLGKAGFRDTQYF
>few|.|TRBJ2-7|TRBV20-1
TGCAGTGCTAGAGGTCGGAGCGGCACCTACGAGCAGTACTTC
CSARGRSGTYEQYF
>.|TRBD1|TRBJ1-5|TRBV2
TGTGCCAGCAGTTATATGGTGACAGGGTACAATCAGCCCCAGCATTTT
CASSYMVTGYNQPQHF
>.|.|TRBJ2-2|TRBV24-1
TGTGCCACCGCTTCCGGACAGACCACCGGGGAGCTGTTTTTT
CATASGQTTGELFF
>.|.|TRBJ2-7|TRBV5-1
TGCGCCAGCAGTCCAACCCTACACCAGTTTCCCTACGAGCAGTACTTC
CASSPTLHQFPYEQYF
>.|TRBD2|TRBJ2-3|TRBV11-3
TGTGCCAGCAGCCCAAGGAGGCGGGAGTCCTCAGATACGCAGTATTTT
CASSPRRRESSDTQYF
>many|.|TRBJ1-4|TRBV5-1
TGTGCCAGCAGCTTAGGCGGGACTAATGAAAAACTGTTTTTT
CASSLGGTNEKLFF
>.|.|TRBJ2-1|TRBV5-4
TGTGCCAGCAGCGCGACTAGTGGTTGGGTTGAGCAGTTCTTC
CASSATSGWVEQFF
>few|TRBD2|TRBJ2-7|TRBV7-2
TGTGCCAGCAGCTTAGTATTAGCGGGCGGGAACGAGCAGTACTTC
CASSLVLAGGNEQYF
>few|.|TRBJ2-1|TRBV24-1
TGTGCCACCAGTGATGGAGGGGACTCGACCTACAATGAGCAGTTCTTC
CATSDGGDSTYNEQFF
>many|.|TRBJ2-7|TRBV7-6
TGTGCCAGCAGCTCGACTATCTACGAGCAGTACTTC
CASSSTIYEQYF
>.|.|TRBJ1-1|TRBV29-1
TGCAGCGCCGGACATATGAACACTGAAGCTTTCTTT
CSAGHMNTEAFF
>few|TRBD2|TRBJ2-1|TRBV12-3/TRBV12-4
TGTGCCAGCAGTTTTTATAGCGGGGGCACGTCCTACAATGAGCAGTTCTTC
CASSFYSGGTSYNEQFF
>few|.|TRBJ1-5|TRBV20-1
TGCAGTGTCGAGGGGGGAGGCAATCAGCCCCAGCATTTT
CSVEGGGNQPQHF
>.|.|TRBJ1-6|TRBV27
TGTGCCAGCAGTGCCTACTTGGGGCGTTCACCCCTCCACTTT
CASSAYLGRSPLHF
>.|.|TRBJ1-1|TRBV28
TGTGCCAGCAGTTTATGGGGGGAGACGACCTTATTCGGCCAAGCTTTCTTT
CASSLWGETTLFGQAFF
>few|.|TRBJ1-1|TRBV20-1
TGCAGTGCTACTTTTTCCAGCCCCGACACTGAAGCTTTCTTT
CSATFSSPDTEAFF
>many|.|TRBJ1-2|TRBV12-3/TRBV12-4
TGTGCCAGCAGTTTGGGGCTAGGGTATGGCTACACCTTC
CASSLGLGYGYTF
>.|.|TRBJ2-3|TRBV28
TGTGCCAGCAGTTTTTACGGCAGACGCACAGATACGCAGTATTTT
CASSFYGRRTDTQYF
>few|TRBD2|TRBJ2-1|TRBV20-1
TGCAGTGCTAGAGATTCTAGCGGGAGAAATGAGCAGTTCTTC
CSARDSSGRNEQFF
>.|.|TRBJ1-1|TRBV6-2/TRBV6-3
TGTGCCAGCTCGAACGCGGGGCAAACTGAAGCTTTCTTT
CASSNAGQTEAFF